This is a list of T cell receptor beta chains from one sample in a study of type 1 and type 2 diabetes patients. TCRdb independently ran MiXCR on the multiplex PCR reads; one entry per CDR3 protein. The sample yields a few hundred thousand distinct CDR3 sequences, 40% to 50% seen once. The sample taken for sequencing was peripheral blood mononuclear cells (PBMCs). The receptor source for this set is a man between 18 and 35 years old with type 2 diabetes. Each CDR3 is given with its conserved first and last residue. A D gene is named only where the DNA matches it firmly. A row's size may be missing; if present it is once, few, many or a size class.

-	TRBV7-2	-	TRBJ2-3	CASSFTAGTTDTQYF	TGTGCCAGCAGCTTTACCGCGGGGACCACAGATACGCAGTATTTT
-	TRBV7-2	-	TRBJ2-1	CASSLGKNEQFF	TGTGCCAGCAGCTTAGGGAAGAATGAGCAGTTCTTC
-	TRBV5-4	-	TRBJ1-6	CASSLVAVHSPLHF	TGTGCCAGCAGCTTAGTCGCGGTCCACTCACCCCTCCACTTT
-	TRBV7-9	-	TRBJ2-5	CASSLAGGSGQETQYF	TGTGCCAGCAGCTTAGCGGGAGGTTCTGGCCAAGAGACCCAGTACTTC
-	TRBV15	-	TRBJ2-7	CATSRDRVLGEQYF	TGTGCCACCAGCAGAGATAGGGTCCTCGGCGAGCAGTACTTC
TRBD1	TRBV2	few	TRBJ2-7	CASSATTGTGVYEQYF	TGCGCCAGCAGTGCGACCACCGGGACAGGGGTCTACGAGCAGTACTTC
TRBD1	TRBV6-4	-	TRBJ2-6	CASSERGPGANVLTF	TGTGCCAGCAGTGAGAGGGGGCCTGGGGCCAACGTCCTGACTTTC
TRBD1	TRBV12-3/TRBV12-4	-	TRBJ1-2	CASSGGQELGYTF	TGTGCCAGCAGCGGGGGACAGGAACTTGGCTACACCTTC
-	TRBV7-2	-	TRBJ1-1	CASSLARRNTEAFF	TGTGCCAGCAGCTTAGCGCGCAGGAACACTGAAGCTTTCTTT
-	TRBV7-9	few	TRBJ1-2	CASSLYPSNYGYTF	TGTGCCAGCAGCTTATACCCGTCTAACTATGGCTACACCTTC
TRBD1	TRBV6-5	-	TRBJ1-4	CASSYRAGGVGATNEKLFF	TGTGCCAGCAGTTATCGGGCAGGGGGCGTTGGGGCAACTAATGAAAAACTGTTTTTT
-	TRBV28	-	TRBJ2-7	CASSPTGSRVYEQYF	TGTGCCAGCAGTCCTACAGGATCGAGGGTTTACGAGCAGTACTTC
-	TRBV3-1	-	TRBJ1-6	CASSHHGGASPLHF	TGTGCCAGCAGCCATCACGGCGGAGCCTCACCCCTCCACTTT
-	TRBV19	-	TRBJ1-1	CASSIEDGLNTEAFF	TGTGCCAGTAGTATAGAGGACGGCCTTAACACTGAAGCTTTCTTT
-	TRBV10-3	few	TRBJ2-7	CAISVLGGEQYF	TGTGCCATCAGTGTGTTGGGGGGCGAGCAGTACTTC
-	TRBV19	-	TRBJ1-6	CAWSSDTAYNSPLHF	TGTGCCTGGAGTTCTGACACTGCTTATAATTCACCCCTCCACTTT
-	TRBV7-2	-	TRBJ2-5	CASSFYICSAMGTGGETQYF	-
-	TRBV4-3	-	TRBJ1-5	CASSLDAGKDQPQHF	TGCGCCAGCAGCCTAGACGCAGGGAAGGATCAGCCCCAGCATTTT
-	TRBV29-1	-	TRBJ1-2	CSVEPRRENYGYTF	TGCAGCGTTGAACCACGTAGGGAGAACTATGGCTACACCTTC
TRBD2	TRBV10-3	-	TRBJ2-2	CAISESSAGGLQLFF	TGTGCCATCAGTGAGTCCAGTGCGGGGGGTCTTCAGCTGTTTTTT
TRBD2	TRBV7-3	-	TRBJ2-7	CASSRADLGLAARSYEQYF	TGTGCCAGCAGCCGAGCCGATTTGGGTCTAGCGGCGCGATCCTACGAGCAGTACTTC
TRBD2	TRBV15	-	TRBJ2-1	CATSGLGDEQFF	TGTGCCACCAGTGGACTAGGGGATGAGCAGTTCTTC
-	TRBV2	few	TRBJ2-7	CASSEGSWTARYF	TGTGCCAGCAGTGAAGGGTCGTGGACCGCGAGGTACTTC
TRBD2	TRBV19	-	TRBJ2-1	CASSISSGGYNEQFF	TGTGCCAGTAGTATTTCTAGCGGGGGATACAATGAGCAGTTCTTC
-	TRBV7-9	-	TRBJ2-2	CAGSLAQENTGELFF	TGTGCCGGCAGCTTGGCACAGGAGAACACCGGGGAGCTGTTTTTT
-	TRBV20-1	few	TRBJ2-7	CSATPQGRGYEQYF	TGCAGTGCGACCCCACAGGGAAGGGGCTACGAGCAGTACTTC
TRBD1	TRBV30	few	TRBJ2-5	CAWERTGQETQYF	TGTGCCTGGGAGAGGACAGGGCAAGAGACCCAGTACTTC
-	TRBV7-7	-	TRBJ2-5	CASSLTGLQETQYF	TGTGCTAGCAGCTTAACGGGACTCCAAGAGACCCAGTACTTC
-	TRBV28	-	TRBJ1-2	CASNREAGYTF	TGTGCCAGCAACAGGGAGGCTGGCTACACCTTC
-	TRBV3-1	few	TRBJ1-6	CASSQGDLPLHF	TGTGCCAGCAGCCAGGGAGATCTTCCCCTCCACTTT
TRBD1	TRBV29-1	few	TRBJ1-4	CRASRDRGHSNEKLFF	TGCAGAGCCTCCCGGGACAGGGGCCATTCTAATGAAAAACTGTTTTTT
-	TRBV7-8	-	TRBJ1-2	CASSSQRRVYGYTF	TGTGCCAGCAGCTCACAAAGGAGAGTCTATGGCTACACCTTC
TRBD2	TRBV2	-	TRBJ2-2	CASSEMTSGTNTGELFF	TGTGCCAGCAGTGAGATGACTAGCGGAACGAACACCGGGGAGCTGTTTTTT
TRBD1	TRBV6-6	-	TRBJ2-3	CASRNRDRVTDTQYF	TGTGCCAGCAGGAACCGGGACAGGGTCACAGATACGCAGTATTTT
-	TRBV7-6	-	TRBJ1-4	CASSLVVLGEKLFF	TGTGCCAGCAGCTTAGTGGTCTTGGGTGAAAAACTGTTTTTT
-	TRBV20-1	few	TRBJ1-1	CSARRTDLNTEAFF	TGCAGTGCTAGGAGGACAGACTTGAACACTGAAGCTTTCTTT
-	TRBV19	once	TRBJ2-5	CASGNTGQETQYF	TGTGCCAGTGGTAATACAGGGCAAGAGACCCAGTACTTC
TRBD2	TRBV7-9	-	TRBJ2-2	CASSPTGRGRGTGELFF	TGTGCCAGCAGCCCAACGGGGCGGGGGAGAGGCACCGGGGAGCTGTTTTTT
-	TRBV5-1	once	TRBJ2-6	CASSPQETNVLTF	TGCGCCAGCAGCCCCCAAGAAACCAACGTCCTGACTTTC
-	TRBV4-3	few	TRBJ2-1	CASSYRGSYNEQFF	TGCGCCAGCAGCTACCGAGGTTCCTACAATGAGCAGTTCTTC
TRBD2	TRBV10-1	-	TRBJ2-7	CAISETSAPAQEQYF	TGTGCCATCAGTGAGACTAGCGCCCCAGCGCAGGAGCAGTACTTC
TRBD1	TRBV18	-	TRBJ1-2	CASSPETGGMYGYTF	TGTGCCAGCTCACCGGAGACAGGGGGGATGTATGGCTACACCTTC
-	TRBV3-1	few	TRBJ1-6	CASSQDHRASASPLHF	TGTGCCAGCAGCCAAGATCATAGGGCATCAGCCTCACCCCTCCACTTT
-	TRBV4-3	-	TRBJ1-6	CASSQGPQGYNSPLHF	TGCGCCAGCAGCCAAGGACCTCAGGGGTATAATTCACCCCTCCACTTT
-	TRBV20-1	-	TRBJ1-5	CSARAQTPDSNQPQHF	TGCAGTGCTAGAGCCCAGACCCCGGATAGCAATCAGCCTCAGCATTTT
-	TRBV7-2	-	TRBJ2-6	CASSFSATSGANVLTF	TGTGCCAGCAGTTTTTCTGCCACCTCTGGGGCCAACGTCCTGACTTTC
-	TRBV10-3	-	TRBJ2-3	CAISEVRADTQYF	TGTGCCATCAGTGAGGTCCGGGCAGATACGCAGTATTTT
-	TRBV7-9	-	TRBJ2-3	CASSLAGGRSDTQYF	TGTGCCAGCAGCTTAGCTGGGGGGCGGTCAGATACGCAGTATTTT
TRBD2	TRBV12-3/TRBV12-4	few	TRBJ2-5	CASSKGLATVETQYF	TGTGCCAGCAGTAAGGGACTAGCGACCGTGGAGACCCAGTACTTC
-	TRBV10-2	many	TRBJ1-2	CASSDGGGAHGYTF	TGCGCCAGCAGTGATGGGGGGGGCGCACATGGCTACACCTTC
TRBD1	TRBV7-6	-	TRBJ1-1	CASSLRGQGSMNTEAFF	TGTGCCAGCAGCTTACGGGGACAGGGTTCAATGAACACTGAAGCTTTCTTT
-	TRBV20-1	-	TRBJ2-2	CSARDRQALGELFF	TGCAGTGCTAGAGATAGGCAGGCTCTCGGGGAGCTGTTTTTT
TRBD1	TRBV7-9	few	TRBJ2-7	CASSLGRDSYEQYF	TGTGCCAGCAGCTTAGGCAGGGACAGCTACGAGCAGTACTTC
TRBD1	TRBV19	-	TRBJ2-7	CATAGGARDEQYF	TGTGCCACCGCAGGGGGCGCCCGGGACGAGCAGTACTTC